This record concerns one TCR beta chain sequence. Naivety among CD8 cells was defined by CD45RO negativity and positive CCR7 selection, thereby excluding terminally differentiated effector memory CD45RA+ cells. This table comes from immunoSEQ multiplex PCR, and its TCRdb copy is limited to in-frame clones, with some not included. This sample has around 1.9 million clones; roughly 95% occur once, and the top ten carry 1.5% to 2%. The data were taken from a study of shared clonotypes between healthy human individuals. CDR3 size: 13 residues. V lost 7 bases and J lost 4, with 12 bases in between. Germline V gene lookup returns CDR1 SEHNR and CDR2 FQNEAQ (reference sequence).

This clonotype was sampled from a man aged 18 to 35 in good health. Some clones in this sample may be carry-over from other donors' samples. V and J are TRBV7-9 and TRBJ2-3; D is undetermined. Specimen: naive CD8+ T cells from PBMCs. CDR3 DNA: TGTGCCAGCATTAGTATGGGCCCAGATACGCAGTATTTT. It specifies CASISMGPDTQYF.